This entry concerns a single T cell receptor (beta chain). V was trimmed by 6 bases and J by 9 bases, leaving 12 bases between them. Germline V gene lookup returns CDR1 MNHEY and CDR2 SVGAGI. The CDR3 is made up of 13 amino acids. Methods used by the authors: By means of reference gene primer amplification, nucleated cell counts were estimated. Libraries were prepared by immunoSEQ multiplex PCR; TCRdb keeps only in-frame clonotypes and omits some of them. Clone size and V and J calls were adopted from that table, with D and trimming inferred from the DNA. Here the sample spans some 110,000 clones, roughly 85% being singletons. The data originate from a study of blood T cell repertoires in COVID-19. Whole-study context: Researchers got acute and convalescent COVID-19 samples from the United States, Italy and Spain. PBMCs, B-cell-depleted T cells, or T cells were the source of the cDNA or gDNA that made up the material.

The sequencing input was peripheral blood. V and J are TRBV6-5 and TRBJ1-6; D unclear. This clonotype was obtained from a young man with acute or convalescent COVID-19. CDR3 sequence reads: CASRPRGFSPLHF. The CDR3 DNA sequence: TGTGCCAGCAGACCGCGAGGTTTTTCACCCCTCCACTTT.